This is a list of T cell receptor beta chains from one sample in a study of Ad26.COV2.S vaccination and SARS-CoV-2 variants. Repertoires were generated with immunoSEQ multiplex PCR, while TCRdb's copy carries only in-frame clones and drops some. The sample lists under 550,000 clones; 80% to 95% were seen once. Sequenced material: peripheral blood, taken in a trial of Ad26.COV2.S vaccine versus placebo. The source is a person between 18 and 65 years old who received the Ad26.COV2.S COVID-19 vaccine or a placebo. CDR3s include the opening cysteine and the closing phenylalanine or tryptophan. D genes are given only for firm matches.

CDR3: CASSRPSRVRVAGANEQFF
D: TRBD2
V: TRBV6-2/TRBV6-3

CDR3: CASTNGQGALSYEQYF
D: TRBD1
V: TRBV5-4

CDR3: CASRNRDRGHLETQYF
D: TRBD1
V: TRBV19

CDR3: CASSVGGGRYVTGELFF
D: TRBD2
V: TRBV9

CDR3: CASSLGGSGSPQYF
D: TRBD2
V: TRBV7-8

CDR3: CASSSSGRFGELFF
D: TRBD2
V: TRBV28

CDR3: CAWSVSHLAGGPSYNEQFF
D: TRBD2
V: TRBV30

CDR3: CASSYDRTSKGQFF
D: -
V: TRBV6-5

CDR3: CASTWAGVYTGELFF
D: TRBD2
V: TRBV5-8

CDR3: CASSTSGQVLFF
D: TRBD1
V: TRBV19

CDR3: CASSFGQGAGETQYF
D: TRBD1
V: TRBV11-3

CDR3: CASSFRTSGRRFEQYF
D: TRBD2
V: TRBV5-6

CDR3: CASSIEGTSGIYEQYF
D: TRBD2
V: TRBV19

CDR3: CASSFRDRNTGELFF
D: TRBD1
V: TRBV9

CDR3: CASSTAYEQYF
D: -
V: TRBV28

CDR3: CASSQVRLAGVDEQYF
D: TRBD2
V: TRBV4-1

CDR3: CASSSSGRAPDTQYF
D: TRBD2
V: TRBV28

CDR3: CASSLGSSTDTQYF
D: -
V: TRBV11-2

CDR3: CASSHTGGELFF
D: -
V: TRBV12-3/TRBV12-4

CDR3: CASSKAPGTGGSEQYF
D: -
V: TRBV21-1

CDR3: CASRAGTGPYSNRPQHF
D: TRBD1
V: TRBV5-5

CDR3: CSGISGTDTQYF
D: -
V: TRBV29-1

CDR3: CASSEAVFDGYRGNEQFF
D: -
V: TRBV6-1

CDR3: CASSTNIGQTSNQPQHF
D: -
V: TRBV19

CDR3: CASSQGLFGELFF
D: -
V: TRBV14

CDR3: CASSPIPTYEQYF
D: -
V: TRBV27

CDR3: CASSLYVRTSGKSSYNEQFF
D: TRBD2
V: TRBV13

CDR3: CASSLLRVTDTQYF
D: -
V: TRBV28

CDR3: CASSFSFGPPKHF
D: -
V: TRBV28

CDR3: CASSLKGSSYEQYF
D: -
V: TRBV7-9

CDR3: CASRGPGQGSEQYF
D: TRBD1
V: TRBV19

CDR3: CASSQDPLGHSTDTQYF
D: -
V: TRBV3-1/TRBV3-2

CDR3: CASSLPSGQETQYF
D: TRBD2
V: TRBV5-4

CDR3: CASSYSKIDYGYTF
D: -
V: TRBV6-6

CDR3: CASSVARDYSYNEQFF
D: TRBD2
V: TRBV9

CDR3: CASWGGYGYTF
D: -
V: TRBV2

CDR3: CASSLVSTRWSSYEQYF
D: -
V: TRBV7-2

CDR3: CASSNSGGGWNEQFF
D: -
V: TRBV6-6

CDR3: CASSSSRGYNSPLHF
D: -
V: TRBV7-2

CDR3: CASDATGVTEAFF
D: TRBD1
V: TRBV28